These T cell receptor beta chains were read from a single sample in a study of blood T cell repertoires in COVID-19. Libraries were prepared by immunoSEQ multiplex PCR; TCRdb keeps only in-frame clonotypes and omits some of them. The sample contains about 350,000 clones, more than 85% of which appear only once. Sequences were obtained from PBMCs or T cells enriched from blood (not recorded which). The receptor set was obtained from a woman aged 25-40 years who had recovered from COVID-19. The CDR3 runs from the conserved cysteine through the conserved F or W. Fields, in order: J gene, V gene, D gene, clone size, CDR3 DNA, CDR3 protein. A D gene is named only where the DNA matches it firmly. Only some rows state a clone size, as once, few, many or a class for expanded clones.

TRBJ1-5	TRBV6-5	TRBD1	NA	TGTGCCAGCAGTCCGACAGGGGAGGGCTTGGCCCAGCATTTT	CASSPTGEGLAQHF
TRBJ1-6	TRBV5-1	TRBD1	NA	TGCGCCAGCAGCCGGACAGGGCCTGATAATTCACCCCTCCACTTT	CASSRTGPDNSPLHF
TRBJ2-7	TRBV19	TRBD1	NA	TGTGCCAGTAGTATAGAGAACAGGGGGCGACTCTACGAGCAGTACTTC	CASSIENRGRLYEQYF
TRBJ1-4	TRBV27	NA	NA	TGTGCCAGCAGCCTTTTGTACAGGGAGGGAAAACTGTTTTTT	CASSLLYREGKLFF
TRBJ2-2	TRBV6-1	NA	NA	TGTGCCAGCAGTGACCGTTGGCAGTTAACCGGGGAGCTGTTTTTT	CASSDRWQLTGELFF
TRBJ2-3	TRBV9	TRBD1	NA	TGTGCCAGCAGCGTAGAGGGGGCGGGACAGGGGAAAGATACGCAGTATTTT	CASSVEGAGQGKDTQYF
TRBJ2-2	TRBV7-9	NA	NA	TGTGCCAGCAGCCCGGGTCCCGGGGAGCTGTTTTTT	CASSPGPGELFF
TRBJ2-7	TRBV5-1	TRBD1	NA	TGCGCCAGCAGCCCTGGACAGGGCCGCCCCTACGAGCAGTACTTC	CASSPGQGRPYEQYF
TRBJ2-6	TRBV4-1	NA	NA	TGCGCCAGCAGCCAAGAGAGAGCTGGGGCCAACGTCCTGACTTTC	CASSQERAGANVLTF
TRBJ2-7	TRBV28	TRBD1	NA	TGTGCCAGCAGGCCTGGGCCTAACAGGGGGCCCGAGCAGTACTTC	CASRPGPNRGPEQYF
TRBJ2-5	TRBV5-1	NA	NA	TGCGCCAGCGCCTTTGGGGGGGGGCTTCAAGAGACCCAGTACTTC	CASAFGGGLQETQYF
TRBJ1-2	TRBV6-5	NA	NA	TGTGCCAGCAGTCCCTCGACATTCTATGGCTACACCTTC	CASSPSTFYGYTF
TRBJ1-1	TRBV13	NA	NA	TGTGCCAGCAGCACCCGGGGGAACACTGAAGCTTTCTTT	CASSTRGNTEAFF
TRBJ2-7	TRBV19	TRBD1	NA	TGTGCCAGTAGTCCACGGGACAGGGGGCGTCTGTACGAGCAGTACTTC	CASSPRDRGRLYEQYF
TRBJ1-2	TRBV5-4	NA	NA	TGTGCCAGCAGCTTGCGGGGGGTCAACTATTATGGCTACACCTTC	CASSLRGVNYYGYTF
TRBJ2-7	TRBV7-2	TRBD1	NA	TGTGCCAGCAGCTTAGGAGTAGGGGGCTGGGACGAGCAGTACTTC	CASSLGVGGWDEQYF
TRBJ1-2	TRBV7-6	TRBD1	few	TGTGCCAGCAGCCAAAGGGGGCTCGGCTACACCTTC	CASSQRGLGYTF
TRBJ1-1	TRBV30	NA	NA	TGTGCCTGGAGTCTAAATAGCGCTGAAGCTTTCTTT	CAWSLNSAEAFF
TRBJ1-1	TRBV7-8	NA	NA	TGTGCCAGCAGCTTGGTCACACGTTTGAACACTGAAGCTTTCTTT	CASSLVTRLNTEAFF